This T cell receptor beta chain was documented in a study of cytomegalovirus exposure and HLA in healthy donors (dated by TCRdb to the late 2010s). For the wider study: An earlier analysis of about 560 of the donors reported 250 to 350 Gb of sequence data and around 100 million unique TCR beta sequences obtained from about 170 million T cells. Around 320 gigabases of sequencing data and around 87 million unique TCR sequences were included in an early release covering over 600 HLA-typed donors. Of the 300 to 400 genotyped donors, around 81% fell in the genetic ancestry cluster associated with self-reported Caucasian donors. The study aimed to test whether signatures of past pathogen exposure could be identified by cataloging public T cell receptors. Using immunosequencing, the study profiled T cell repertoires from approximately 700 subjects and related those repertoires to cytomegalovirus serostatus. In addition to the first cohort of 666 subjects, a separate validation cohort of about 120 different subjects was used. To predict cytomegalovirus infection status, the study brought together high-throughput TCR immunosequencing, statistical association of individual TCRs with disease status, and machine learning. In a later analysis, previously published TCR beta repertoires from 666 donors were re-analyzed and high-resolution HLA genotyping was added so that TCR occurrence patterns could be studied. The later analysis used no new phenotypic data to find candidate immune exposures, relying instead on TCR beta sequences and their occurrence across donors. An earlier analysis of about 620 of the donors applied high-throughput TCR beta sequencing to assess whether each TCR beta V gene segment acted as functional or pseudogenic. Donor age, sex, ethnicity and CMV serostatus were compiled alongside the repertoire data. A later genetic analysis used genome-wide SNP genotypes for about 65% of the 666 donors, treating that subset as a discovery cohort. Every repertoire in the discovery cohort had been generated on one and the same sequencing platform. HLA typing covered class I and class II loci at four-digit resolution. The number of donors typed differed by locus, with roughly 629-640 for A, B, C, DRB1 and DQB1, roughly 520 for DQA1, 600 to 610 for DPA1, and about 450 for DPB1. Because of strong linkage in the cohort, roughly five DR-DQ haplotypes were treated as single units for association and clustering. On average, roughly 240,000 unique TCR beta nucleotide sequences were sequenced per donor among 398 genotyped donors of the cohort, with roughly 18% of those sequences being non-productive.

General study outcomes and caveats: Because the 87-base-pair reads could not distinguish some IMGT-functional V segments, including TRBV6-2 and TRBV6-3, those segments were excluded. In an earlier analysis of 450 to 750 of the donors, most TCR beta V segments appeared in productive rearrangements about 90% or about 30% of the time, broadly matching IMGT annotations. Because some donors lacked HLA typing at each locus, the association tests relied only on the typed subset. A later analysis reported that several top co-occurrence clusters appeared linked to parvovirus B19, influenza, CMV and Epstein-Barr virus. A further reported finding was that TCR beta sequences accurately predicted the HLA-A and HLA-B alleles for most subjects in the first cohort. In a later analysis, HLA-associated TCR beta chains were found to be more clonally expanded and to have lower generation probabilities than equally common non-associated chains. The earlier analysis of about 600 of the donors excluded 15 to 20 rarely observed V segments, including chromosome 9 orphons, because counts were too low. The authors suggested that the approach could potentially be generalized to other disease states and immunological phenotypes. Specific HLA alleles were associated with over 15,000 TCR beta sequences at a false discovery rate of 0.05 in a later analysis. This cohort had only TCR beta chains sequenced, and the lack of alpha or paired-chain data limited which features could be detected. Strong co-occurrence of HLA alleles, especially DR and DQ, made assigning TCR associations to individual alleles difficult. In a later analysis, most CMV-associated TCR beta chains were found to appear HLA-restricted, with HLA associations seemingly driven largely by CMV exposure. V-gene and J-gene trimming of TCR beta chains was associated with a missense DCLRE1C variant in a later genetic analysis, and the association was replicated in an independent cohort. For the cohort, immune exposure information was limited to CMV serostatus. A few of the identified cytomegalovirus-associated TCR beta chains were confirmed in vitro to be specific for cytomegalovirus antigens. Compared with the roughly 710-donor mean, donors in an Asian-associated ancestry cluster had fewer N-insertions in productive TCRs, according to a later genetic analysis. Across donors, most TCR sequences were observed very rarely, whereas some public TCRs were present in many individuals. A cluster of highly shared sequence variants was judged likely to represent a technical artifact of the sequencing pipeline. Linkage disequilibrium might explain the correlated functional status among segregating V segments, but an unknown experimental factor could not be excluded. In a later analysis, TCR association rates were found to vary across HLA loci, with the most associated TCRs seen for DRB1 alleles and the fewest for HLA-C alleles. The presence/absence analyses assumed that sequencing depth was roughly uniform across donors, and that assumption may not be true. Cytomegalovirus status was reported to be diagnosed by the classifier with high specificity and sensitivity in both the original and validation cohorts. The study gave a list of about 160 TCR beta chains associated with cytomegalovirus.

Libraries were constructed by the immunoSEQ multiplex PCR assay. For the multiplex PCR, a mixture combining 60 forward primers for TCR Vbeta segments and 13 reverse primers for TCR Jbeta segments was used. The CDR3 region of rearranged TCR beta genes was amplified from genomic DNA with a multiplex PCR assay. The amplified TCR beta libraries were sequenced on the Illumina HiSeq System as 87-base-pair reads. The original pipeline was this. In a later analysis, about 80 million unique TCR beta chains were counted across the approximately 640 repertoires, and around 11 million of these chains were shared by at least two donors. To remove PCR and sequencing errors, raw reads were error-corrected and collapsed into unique sequences using a nearest-neighbor algorithm that merged closely related sequences. To assign V, D and J gene segments, CDR3 sequences were aligned to IMGT reference sequences. For a sequence to be retained, a match of at least six nucleotides was required to both a V gene segment and a J gene segment. Rearrangements were classified as productive when the CDR3 lacked stop codons and remained in frame with V and J, and all other rearrangements were classified as non-productive. CDR3 was defined by IMGT convention, running from the second conserved V-encoded cysteine to the conserved J-encoded phenylalanine. Sequences without an unambiguous match to a single V gene segment were excluded from the earlier analysis of 500 to 700 of the donors. An earlier analysis of several hundred of the donors called V segments functional above 56.7% productive rearrangements and segregating when the between-donor standard deviation exceeded 5%. A statistical classification framework was built to diagnose cytomegalovirus status from the catalog of TCR beta chain sequences. In a later analysis, TCR nucleotide sequences were compared against IMGT/GENE-DB human TR gene sequences so that V and J genes could be assigned. Using the TCRdist pipeline, a later analysis assigned CDR3 sequences along with most-parsimonious VDJ recombination scenarios. In a later analysis, each TCR beta chain was defined by its CDR3 amino acid sequence together with its V-gene family, and reads without a unique V-gene family were excluded. To address suspected cross-contamination and a sequencing artifact, a later analysis removed several hundred highly shared, low-generation-probability nucleotide sequences. In a later analysis, a clonal expansion index for each public chain was calculated from normalized within-repertoire ranks of inferred template counts. Generation probabilities in a later analysis came from a VDJ recombination model fitted to out-of-frame rearrangements, and those results were checked against IGoR. In a later analysis, hypergeometric tests were used to score TCR-TCR, TCR-HLA and TCR-CMV co-occurrence, with a repertoire-size bias correction applied to TCR pairs. A later analysis estimated false discovery rates by permuting HLA or CMV assignments 20 times. In a later analysis, co-occurring TCRs were grouped using DBSCAN, with TCRdist sequence similarity added in when clustering inside HLA-allele-positive subsets. For co-occurrence clustering, repertoires with fewer than 30,000 or more than 120,000 public chains were excluded, along with five repertoires with anomalous nucleotide sharing. Imported from immuneACCESS, the table was reduced by TCRdb to in-frame sequences with V and J called. These copies leave out some clones; in studies compared against another copy, an unresolved V gene accounts for under half, and the cause of the remainder is not known. V and J calls and clone size are given by that table; D and trimming were obtained from the DNA. The sample contains about 230,000 clones, about 85% of them found a single time. The top ten clones comprise 0.2% to 0.25% of the sample.

The cohort consisted of 666 healthy bone marrow donors. Cohort members were all nominally healthy when sampled, although unrecorded immune exposures were likely present. The donor was CMV seronegative and was included in the group of a few hundred seronegative cohort members. A peripheral blood sample was collected from each donor, and TCR beta sequencing was performed on peripheral blood mononuclear cells. The Qiagen DNeasy Blood Extraction Kit was used to extract genomic DNA from the blood cell samples. Ends trimmed: V by 1 base, J by 4 bases; bases unmatched to a gene: 5. Per the germline V gene, SGHVS is the CDR1 and FQNEAQ is the CDR2. The CDR3 starts with the cysteine, ends with the phenylalanine, and has 16 residues. The kept DNA is CDR3 alone, 48 bases in frame from the first base. Details on this clone: Its cognate antigen has yet to be identified. Per-base qualities were not stored, and no clone one base away is much larger.

Sequencing input: PBMCs. The TCR originated in a girl aged 2-10 years in good health and CMV-seronegative. This receptor chain uses TRBV7-8 and TRBJ1-1; 11 central bases correspond to TRBD1. The DNA is as follows: TGTGCCAGCAGCTTAGTATTGGGGACAGGGGGCACTGAAGCTTTCTTT. Its amino acids are CASSLVLGTGGTEAFF.